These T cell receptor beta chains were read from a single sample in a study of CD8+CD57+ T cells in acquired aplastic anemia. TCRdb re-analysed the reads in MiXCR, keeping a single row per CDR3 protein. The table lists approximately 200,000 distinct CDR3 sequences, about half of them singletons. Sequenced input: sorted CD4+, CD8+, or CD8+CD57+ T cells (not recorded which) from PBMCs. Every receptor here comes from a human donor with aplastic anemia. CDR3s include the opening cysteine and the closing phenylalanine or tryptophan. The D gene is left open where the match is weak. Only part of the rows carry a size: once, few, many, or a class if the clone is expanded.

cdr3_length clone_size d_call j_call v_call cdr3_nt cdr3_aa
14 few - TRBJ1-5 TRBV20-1 TGCAGTGCTAGGGATACGGTTAGCAATCGGCCCCAGCATTTT CSARDTVSNRPQHF
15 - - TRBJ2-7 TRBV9 TGTGCCAGCAGCGTAGCGACGGGGGCCTCCTACGAGCAGTACTTC CASSVATGASYEQYF
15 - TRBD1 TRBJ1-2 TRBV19 TGTGCCAGTAGGGCCGGGACAGTGGGAAACTATGGCTACACCTTC CASRAGTVGNYGYTF
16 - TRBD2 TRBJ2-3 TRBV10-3 TGTGCCATCAGTGAGTTCAGCGGGGGGGCCCCAGATACGCAGTATTTT CAISEFSGGAPDTQYF
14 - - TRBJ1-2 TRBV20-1 TGCAGTGCTAGAGTCGCCGACCGAGACTATGGCTACACCTTC CSARVADRDYGYTF
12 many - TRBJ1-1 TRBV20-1 TGCAGTGCTAGTCTCAGGGACACTGAAGCTTTCTTT CSASLRDTEAFF
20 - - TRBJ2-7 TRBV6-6 TGTGCCAGCAGTACCCTGGGACTTCGGACTGGGGCCAACGGTCCCTACGAGCAGTACTTC CASSTLGLRTGANGPYEQYF
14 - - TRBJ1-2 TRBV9 TGTGCCAGCAGCGTTGCACAGCTGAACTGTGGCTACACCTTC CASSVAQLNCGYTF
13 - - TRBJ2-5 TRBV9 TGTGCCAGCAGCTTGTACCCGGAGAAGACCCAGTACTTC CASSLYPEKTQYF
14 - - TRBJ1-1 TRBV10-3 TGTGCCATCAGCGACCGCTCAGGAATGACTGAAGCTTTCTTT CAISDRSGMTEAFF
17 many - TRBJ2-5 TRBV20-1 TGCAGTGCTAGCCAGGGAGGTCCCCGAGGGGATCAAGAGACCCAGTACTTC CSASQGGPRGDQETQYF
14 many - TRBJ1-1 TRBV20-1 TGCAGTGTTAAGGGGGGGGGCTGGGACACTGAAGCTTTCTTT CSVKGGGWDTEAFF
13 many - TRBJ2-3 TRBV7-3 TGTGCCAGCAGCCCCCCGGCCACAGATACGCAGTATTTT CASSPPATDTQYF
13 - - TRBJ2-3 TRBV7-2 TGTGCCAGCAGGGTTGACATCACAGATACGCAGTATTTT CASRVDITDTQYF
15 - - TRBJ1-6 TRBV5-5 TGTGCCAGCAGCTTGGATCTGGGGCAGGATTCACCCCTCCACTTT CASSLDLGQDSPLHF
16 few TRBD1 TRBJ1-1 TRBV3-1 TGTGCCAGCAGCATCCACTCGAGGGGGCTGCGGACTGAAGCTTTCTTT CASSIHSRGLRTEAFF
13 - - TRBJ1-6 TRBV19 TGTGCCAGTAGTCCGAGACAGGACTCACCCCTCCACTTT CASSPRQDSPLHF
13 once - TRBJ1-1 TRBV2 TGTGCCAGCATTACTGAATCGAACACTGAAGCTTTCTTT CASITESNTEAFF
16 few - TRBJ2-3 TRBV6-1 TGTGCCAGCAGTACCGGGACTTCCTCTAGCACAGATACGCAGTATTTT CASSTGTSSSTDTQYF
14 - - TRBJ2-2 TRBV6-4 TGTGCCAGCAGTGACGGGCAGGACACCGGGGAGCTGTTTTTT CASSDGQDTGELFF
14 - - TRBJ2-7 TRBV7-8 TGTGCCAGCAGCTCCCTGGGGGAACAGCCCCAGCAGTACTTC CASSSLGEQPQQYF
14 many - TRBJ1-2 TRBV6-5 TGTGCCAGCACGAGGCAGGGCCTTAACTATGGCTACACCTTC CASTRQGLNYGYTF